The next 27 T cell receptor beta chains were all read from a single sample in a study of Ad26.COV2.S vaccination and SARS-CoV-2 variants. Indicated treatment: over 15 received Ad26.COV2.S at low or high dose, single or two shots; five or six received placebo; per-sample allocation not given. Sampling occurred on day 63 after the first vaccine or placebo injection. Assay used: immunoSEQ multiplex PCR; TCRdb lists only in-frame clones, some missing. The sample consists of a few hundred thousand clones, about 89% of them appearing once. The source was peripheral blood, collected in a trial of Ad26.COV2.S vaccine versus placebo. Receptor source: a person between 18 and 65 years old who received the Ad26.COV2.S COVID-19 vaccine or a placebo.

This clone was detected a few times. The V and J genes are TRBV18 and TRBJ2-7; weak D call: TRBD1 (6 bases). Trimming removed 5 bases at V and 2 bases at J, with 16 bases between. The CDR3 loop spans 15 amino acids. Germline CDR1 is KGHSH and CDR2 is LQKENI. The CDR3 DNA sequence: TGTGCCAGCTCATTCGCGGCACAGGGTCCCTACGAGCAGTACTTC. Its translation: CASSFAAQGPYEQYF.

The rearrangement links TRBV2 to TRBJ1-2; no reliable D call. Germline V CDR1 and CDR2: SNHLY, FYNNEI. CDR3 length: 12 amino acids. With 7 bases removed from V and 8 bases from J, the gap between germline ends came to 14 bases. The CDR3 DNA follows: TGTGCCAGCACCCCGGACCTCCAAGGCTACACCTTC. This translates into CASTPDLQGYTF. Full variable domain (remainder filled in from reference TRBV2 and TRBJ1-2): EPEVTQTPSHQVTQMGQEVILRCVPISNHLYFYWYRQILGQKVEFLVSFYNNEISEKSEIFDDQFSVERPDGSNFTLKIRSTKLEDSAMYFCASTPDLQGYTFGSGTRLTVV.

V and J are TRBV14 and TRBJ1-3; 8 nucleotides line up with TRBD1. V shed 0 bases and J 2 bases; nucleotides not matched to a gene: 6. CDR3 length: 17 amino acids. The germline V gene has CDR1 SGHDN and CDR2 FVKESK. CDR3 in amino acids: CASSQDRGRGAGNTIYF. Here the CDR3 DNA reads TGTGCCAGCAGCCAAGACAGGGGGCGAGGTGCTGGAAACACCATATATTTT.

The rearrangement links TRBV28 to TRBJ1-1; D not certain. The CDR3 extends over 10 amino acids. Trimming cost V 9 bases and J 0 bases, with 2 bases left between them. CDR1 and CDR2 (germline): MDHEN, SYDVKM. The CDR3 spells CASMNTEAFF. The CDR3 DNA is TGTGCCAGTATGAACACTGAAGCTTTCTTT.

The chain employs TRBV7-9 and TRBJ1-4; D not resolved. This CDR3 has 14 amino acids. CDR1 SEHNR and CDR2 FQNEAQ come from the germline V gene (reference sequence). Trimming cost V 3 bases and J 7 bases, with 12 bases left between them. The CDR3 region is CASSFEGGGEKLFF. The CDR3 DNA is TGTGCCAGCAGCTTTGAGGGTGGAGGTGAAAAACTGTTTTTT. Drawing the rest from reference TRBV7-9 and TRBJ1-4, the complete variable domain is DTGVSQNPRHKITKRGQNVTFRCDPISEHNRLYWYRQTLGQGPEFLTYFQNEAQLEKSRLLSDRFSAERPKGSFSTLEIQRTEQGDSAMYLCASSFEGGGEKLFFGSGTQLSVL.

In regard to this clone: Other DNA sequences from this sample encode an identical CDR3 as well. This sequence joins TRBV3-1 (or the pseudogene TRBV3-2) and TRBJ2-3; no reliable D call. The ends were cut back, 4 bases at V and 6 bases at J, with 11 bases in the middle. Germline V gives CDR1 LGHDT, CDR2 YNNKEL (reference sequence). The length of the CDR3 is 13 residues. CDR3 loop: CASSPSRRDTQYF. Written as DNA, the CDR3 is TGTGCCAGCAGCCCGAGTCGTAGGGATACGCAGTATTTT.

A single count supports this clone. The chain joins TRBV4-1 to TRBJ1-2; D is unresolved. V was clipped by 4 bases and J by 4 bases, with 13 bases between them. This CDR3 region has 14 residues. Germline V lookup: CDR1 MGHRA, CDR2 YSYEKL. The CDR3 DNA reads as TGCGCCAGCAGCCCAGAGGCGAACTCCTATGGCTACACCTTC. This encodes CASSPEANSYGYTF.

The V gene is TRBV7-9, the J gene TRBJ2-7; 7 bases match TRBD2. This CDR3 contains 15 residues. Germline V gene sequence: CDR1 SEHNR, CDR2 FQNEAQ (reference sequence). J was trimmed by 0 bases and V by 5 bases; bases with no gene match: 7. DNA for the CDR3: TGTGCCAGCAGCGACCTAGCGGAGCACTCCTACGAGCAGTACTTC. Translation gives CASSDLAEHSYEQYF.

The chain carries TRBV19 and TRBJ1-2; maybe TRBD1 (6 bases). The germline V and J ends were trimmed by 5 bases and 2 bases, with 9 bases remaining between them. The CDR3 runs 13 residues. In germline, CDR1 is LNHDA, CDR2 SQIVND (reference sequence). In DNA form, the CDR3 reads TGTGCCAGTAGTCGACAGGCCAACTATGGCTACACCTTC. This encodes CASSRQANYGYTF.

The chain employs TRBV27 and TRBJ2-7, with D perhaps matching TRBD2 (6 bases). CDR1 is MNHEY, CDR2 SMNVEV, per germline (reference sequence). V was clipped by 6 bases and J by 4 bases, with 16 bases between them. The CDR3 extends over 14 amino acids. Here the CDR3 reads CASSGRGKSYEQYF. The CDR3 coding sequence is TGTGCCAGCAGCGGCCGGGGGAAGTCTTACGAGCAGTACTTC.

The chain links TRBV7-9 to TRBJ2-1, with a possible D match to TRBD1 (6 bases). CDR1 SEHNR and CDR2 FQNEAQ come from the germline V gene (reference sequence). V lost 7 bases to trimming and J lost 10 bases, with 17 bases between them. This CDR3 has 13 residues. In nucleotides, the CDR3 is TGTGCCAGCAATTGGGACAACGAGTGGGAGCAGTTCTTC. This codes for CASNWDNEWEQFF.

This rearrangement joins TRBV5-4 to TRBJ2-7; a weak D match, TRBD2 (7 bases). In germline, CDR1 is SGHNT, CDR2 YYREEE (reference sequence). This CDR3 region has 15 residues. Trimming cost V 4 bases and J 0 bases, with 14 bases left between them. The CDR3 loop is CASSLGGANSYEQYF. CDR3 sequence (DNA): TGTGCCAGCAGCCTAGGGGGGGCTAACTCCTACGAGCAGTACTTC. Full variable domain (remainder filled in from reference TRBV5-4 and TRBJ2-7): ETGVTQSPTHLIKTRGQQVTLRCSSQSGHNTVSWYQQALGQGPQFIFQYYREEENGRGNFPPRFSGLQFPNYSSELNVNALELDDSALYLCASSLGGANSYEQYFGPGTRLTVT.

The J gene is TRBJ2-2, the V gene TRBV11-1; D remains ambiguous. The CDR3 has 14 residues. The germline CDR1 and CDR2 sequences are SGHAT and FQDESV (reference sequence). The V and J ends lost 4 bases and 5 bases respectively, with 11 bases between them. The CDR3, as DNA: TGTGCCAGCAGCTCTCGATCCCCTACCGGGGAGCTGTTTTTT. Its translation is CASSSRSPTGELFF. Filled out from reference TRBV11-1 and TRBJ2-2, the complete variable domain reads EAEVAQSPRYKITEKSQAVAFWCDPISGHATLYWYRQILGQGPELLVQFQDESVVDDSQLPKDRFSAERLKGVDSTLKIQPAELGDSAMYLCASSSRSPTGELFFGEGSRLTVL.

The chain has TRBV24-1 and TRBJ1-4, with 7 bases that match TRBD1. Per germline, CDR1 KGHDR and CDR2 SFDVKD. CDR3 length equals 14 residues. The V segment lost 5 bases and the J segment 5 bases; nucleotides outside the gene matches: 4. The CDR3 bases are TGTGCCACCAGTGTGGGGACAGAAAATGAAAAACTGTTTTTT. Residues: CATSVGTENEKLFF.

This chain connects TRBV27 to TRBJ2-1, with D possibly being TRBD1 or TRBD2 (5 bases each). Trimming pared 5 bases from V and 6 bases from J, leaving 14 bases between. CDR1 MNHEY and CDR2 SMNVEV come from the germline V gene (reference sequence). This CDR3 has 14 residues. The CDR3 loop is CASSPYRGSNEQFF. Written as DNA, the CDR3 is TGTGCCAGCAGTCCCTACCGGGGCTCCAATGAGCAGTTCTTC.

CDR3: CASSPRTGGEQYF. CDR3 in DNA: TGTGCCAGTAGTCCAAGGACAGGGGGCGAGCAGTACTTC. This chain uses TRBV19 with TRBJ2-7, with 10 bases matching TRBD1. The CDR3 loop spans 13 amino acids. The germline V gene encodes CDR1 LNHDA and CDR2 SQIVND (reference sequence). V gave up 5 bases and J gave up 6 bases; unmatched junction bases: 4.

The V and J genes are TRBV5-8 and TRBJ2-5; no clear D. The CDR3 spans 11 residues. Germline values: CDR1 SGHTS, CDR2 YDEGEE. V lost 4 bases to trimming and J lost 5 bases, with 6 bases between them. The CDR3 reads CASSPEETQYF. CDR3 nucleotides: TGTGCCAGCAGCCCCGAGGAGACCCAGTACTTC.

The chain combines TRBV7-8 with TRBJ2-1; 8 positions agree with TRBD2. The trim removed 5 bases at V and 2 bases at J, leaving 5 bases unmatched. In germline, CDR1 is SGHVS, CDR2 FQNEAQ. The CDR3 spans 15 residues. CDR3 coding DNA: TGTGCCAGCAGCGAACTAGCGGAAACCTACAATGAGCAGTTCTTC. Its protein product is CASSELAETYNEQFF.

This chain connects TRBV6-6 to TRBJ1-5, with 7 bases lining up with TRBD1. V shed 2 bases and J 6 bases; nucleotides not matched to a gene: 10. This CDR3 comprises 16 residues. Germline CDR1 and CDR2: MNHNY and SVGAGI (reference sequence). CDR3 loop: CASSYPRQGGSQPQHF. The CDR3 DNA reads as TGTGCCAGCAGTTACCCAAGACAGGGTGGGAGTCAGCCCCAGCATTTT.

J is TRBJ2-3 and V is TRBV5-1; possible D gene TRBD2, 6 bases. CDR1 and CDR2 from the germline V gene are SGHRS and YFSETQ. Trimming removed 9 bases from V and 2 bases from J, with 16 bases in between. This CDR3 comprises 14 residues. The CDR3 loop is CATATGDLTDTQYF. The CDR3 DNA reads TGCGCCACCGCCACGGGAGACCTCACAGATACGCAGTATTTT.

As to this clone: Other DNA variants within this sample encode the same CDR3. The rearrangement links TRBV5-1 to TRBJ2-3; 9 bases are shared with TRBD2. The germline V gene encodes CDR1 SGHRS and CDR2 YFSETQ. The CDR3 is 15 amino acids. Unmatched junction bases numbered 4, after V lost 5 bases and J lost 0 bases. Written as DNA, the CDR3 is TGCGCCAGCAGTCTAGCGGGGAAGAGCACAGATACGCAGTATTTT. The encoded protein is CASSLAGKSTDTQYF.

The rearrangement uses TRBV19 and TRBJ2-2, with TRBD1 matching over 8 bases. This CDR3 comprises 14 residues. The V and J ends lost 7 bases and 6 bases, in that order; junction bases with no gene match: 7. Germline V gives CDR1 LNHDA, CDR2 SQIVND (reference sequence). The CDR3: CASKVGQVSGELFF. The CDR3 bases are TGTGCCAGTAAGGTGGGACAGGTTTCCGGGGAGCTGTTTTTT.

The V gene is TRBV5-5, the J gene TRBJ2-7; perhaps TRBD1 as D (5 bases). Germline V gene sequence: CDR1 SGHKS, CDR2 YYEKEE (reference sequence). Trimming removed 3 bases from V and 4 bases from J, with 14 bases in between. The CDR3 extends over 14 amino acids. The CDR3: CASSWVTDSYEQYF. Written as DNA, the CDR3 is TGTGCCAGCAGCTGGGTGACAGATTCTTACGAGCAGTACTTC.

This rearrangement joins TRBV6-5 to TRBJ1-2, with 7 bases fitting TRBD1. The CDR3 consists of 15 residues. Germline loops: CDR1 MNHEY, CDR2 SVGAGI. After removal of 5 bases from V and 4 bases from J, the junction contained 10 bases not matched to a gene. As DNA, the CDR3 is TGTGCCAGCAGTATGGGACAGCCGAGCTTCTATGGCTACACCTTC. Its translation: CASSMGQPSFYGYTF.

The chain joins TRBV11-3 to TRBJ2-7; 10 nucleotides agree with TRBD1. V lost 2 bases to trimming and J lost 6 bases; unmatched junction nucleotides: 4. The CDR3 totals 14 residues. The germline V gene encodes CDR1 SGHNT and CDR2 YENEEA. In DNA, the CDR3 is TGTGCCAGCAGCTTAAGACAGGGGGCAAGCGAGCAGTACTTC. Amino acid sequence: CASSLRQGASEQYF.

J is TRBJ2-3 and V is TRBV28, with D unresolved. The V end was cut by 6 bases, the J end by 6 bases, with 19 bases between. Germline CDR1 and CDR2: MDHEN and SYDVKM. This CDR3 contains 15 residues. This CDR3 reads CASSPDPVRYDTQYF. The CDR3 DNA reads TGTGCCAGCAGCCCCGACCCAGTCCGATACGATACGCAGTATTTT. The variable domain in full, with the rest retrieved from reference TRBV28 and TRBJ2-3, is DVKVTQSSRYLVKRTGEKVFLECVQDMDHENMFWYRQDPGLGLRLIYFSYDVKMKEKGDIPEGYSVSREKKERFSLILESASTNQTSMYLCASSPDPVRYDTQYFGPGTRLTVL.

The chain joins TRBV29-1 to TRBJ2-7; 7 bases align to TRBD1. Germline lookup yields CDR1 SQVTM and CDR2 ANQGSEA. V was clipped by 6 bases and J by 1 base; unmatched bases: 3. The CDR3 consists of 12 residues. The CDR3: CSVEGQSYEQYF. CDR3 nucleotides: TGCAGCGTCGAGGGACAGTCCTACGAGCAGTACTTC.